This TCR beta chain is drawn from a study of T cell clonotyping in hematopoietic cell transplantation. The protocol was immunoSEQ multiplex PCR, while the TCRdb copy is restricted to in-frame clones and leaves out a portion. The sample lists some 7,000 clones, 98% occurring once. The germline gives CDR1 SGHAT, CDR2 FQNNGV. Trimming stripped 1 base from V and 0 bases from J, with 13 bases between. CDR3 size: 16 residues. The sequence came from a male patient aged 60 to 75 who had an allogeneic stem cell transplant from a related donor, so the T cells may come from the graft donor. Some clones in this sample may be carry-over from other donors' samples. The sample here was PBMCs, taken 30 days after allogeneic stem cell transplant. The V call is TRBV11-2, the J call TRBJ2-7; D possibly corresponds to TRBD1 (5 bases). CDR3 in amino acids: CASSLVQGWVSYEQYF. The CDR3 nucleotides are TGTGCCAGCAGCTTAGTTCAGGGTTGGGTCTCCTACGAGCAGTACTTC.